This TCR beta chain was captured by sequencing in a study of cytomegalovirus exposure and HLA in healthy donors. Findings and limits, study-wide: Cytomegalovirus-associated status was assigned to fewer than 200 TCR beta chains. Some public TCRs appeared in many individuals, while most sequences were rare. The classifier, whose performance was assessed in both the original and validation cohorts, reportedly diagnosed cytomegalovirus status with high specificity and sensitivity.

It was healthy bone marrow donors who served as donors. Note on this clone: No antigen is known for it.

PCR involved 60 Vbeta and 13 Jbeta primers. Sequencing used immunoSEQ multiplex PCR; TCRdb keeps in-frame clones, though not all of them. The data hold roughly 170,000 clones, with 84% observed a single time. The clonotype was recovered from a girl aged 2 to 9 in good health and CMV-seropositive. The sample taken for sequencing was PBMCs.

CDR3 residues: CASSPVTGTSGTEAFF. The CDR3 region has the DNA TGTGCCAGTAGCCCTGTCACAGGGACGTCGGGGACTGAAGCTTTCTTT. The V gene is TRBV19, the J gene TRBJ1-1, with D perhaps TRBD1 (6 bases). The germline V and J ends were trimmed by 6 bases and 5 bases, with 22 bases remaining between them. The germline CDR1 and CDR2 sequences are LNHDA and SQIVND (reference sequence). This CDR3 has 16 amino acids.